This T cell receptor (beta chain) came from a study of T cells after yellow fever vaccination. Study summary: The SMART-Seq v4 Ultra Low Input method served to prepare the low-cell-number fractions.

This clonotype was detected ten times or more. No antigen is known for it. The CDR3 length is 13 residues. CDR1 is SNHLY and CDR2 is FYNNEI in the germline V gene. Trimming cost V 6 bases and J 3 bases, with 11 bases left between them. Findings of the study overall: A large majority of primary-vaccination clones showed up again after the booster (around 95% CD4, approximately 90% CD8). The appearance of a small share of clonotypes in both CD4 and CD8 compartments was observed.

TCR cDNA, made by 5'RACE template switching, carried an added universal primer site and UMIs. MiXCR was run by TCRdb on the 5' RACE reads, yielding one entry per CDR3 protein. The repertoire holds some 320,000 distinct CDR3 sequences, with over 3.5% as singletons. This receptor was taken from a young man who received the YFV17D yellow fever vaccine. The source material was PBMCs, sampled 15 days after the yellow fever booster vaccination. V gene TRBV2 combines with J gene TRBJ1-1, with D unresolved. In DNA, the CDR3 is TGTGCCAGCAGCTTACAAAGACACACTGAAGCTTTCTTT. Its translation is CASSLQRHTEAFF.